This T cell receptor (beta chain) was identified in a study of Graves' ophthalmopathy and Graves' hyperthyroidism. General observations from the study: Between ophthalmopathy and stable hyperthyroidism, a 13-signature model drew a separation with approximately 87% sensitivity and about 81% specificity. Detection in blood was also observed for most expanded thyroid clonotypes above 0.001 frequency. Prediction of ophthalmopathy progression reached approximately 64% sensitivity and about 72% specificity.

Hyperthyroidism showing no ophthalmopathy within 18 months of follow-up was stable. RNA transcripts yielded amplified TCR beta CDR3 regions. Scientists carried out first-round RT-PCR using HTBI primers and then a second-round multiplex PCR. MiXCR was run by TCRdb on the multiplex PCR reads, yielding one entry per CDR3 protein. In the table there are roughly 410,000 distinct CDR3 sequences, approximately 15% of which are singletons. The germline gives CDR1 DFQATT, CDR2 SNEGSKA (reference sequence). The junction had 5 bases not matched to a gene; V was cut back by 4 bases and J by 0 bases. The length of the CDR3 is 16 residues. This clonotype was observed a few times. Its antigen is unknown.

Sequencing input: peripheral blood. The J gene is TRBJ2-6, the V gene TRBV20-1; 8 nucleotides agree with TRBD2. The TCR sequence derives from a woman aged 18 to 35 with stable Graves' hyperthyroidism. CDR3 region: CSATGGAGSGANVLTF. The CDR3 DNA reads as TGCAGTGCTACCGGGGGGGCGGGCTCTGGGGCCAACGTCCTGACTTTC.